This is a list of T cell receptor beta chains from one sample in a study of control samples from healthy donors and cancer patients. Profiled with immunoSEQ multiplex PCR; TCRdb holds only in-frame clones, not every one. This repertoire shows approximately 60,000 clones, about nine tenths found once; its top ten account for more than 0.95%. The specimen was PBMCs. The receptors here all came from a woman aged 50 to 60 with colorectal cancer. Each CDR3 is given with its conserved first and last residue.

>TRBV19|TRBJ1-1
CASRPSGSTEAFF
>TRBV18|TRBJ1-2
CASQEGTGMRNYGYTF
>TRBV30|TRBJ2-7
CAWSPIGVVDEQYF
>TRBV11-2|TRBJ2-1
CASSHSPGTGSYNEQFF
>TRBV2|TRBJ1-2
CASGQAENYGYTF
>TRBV27|TRBJ2-3
CASSLLAGGIYTQYF
>TRBV11-2|TRBJ2-1
CASIHPSGGGEQFF
>TRBV19|TRBJ1-5
CASSVSWSGGNQPQHF
>TRBV7-3|TRBJ2-2
CASSPSGGFTGELFF
>TRBV12-3/TRBV12-4|TRBJ1-1
CASSLALRTAFF
>TRBV7-9|TRBJ1-1
CASSLARGEAFF
>TRBV5-1|TRBJ2-2
CASSLYYSRNTGELFF
>TRBV13|TRBJ2-2
CASSLTGGYTGELFF
>TRBV6-4|TRBJ1-2
CASSDLEQGNYGYTF
>TRBV2|TRBJ1-1
CASGDRARGTEAFF
>TRBV29-1|TRBJ1-4
CSVEEGLTNEKLFF
>TRBV11-2|TRBJ2-3
CASSRIAGGSTDTQYF
>TRBV18|TRBJ2-3
CASSPEQSTDTQYF
>TRBV5-1|TRBJ2-7
CASSDPGGYSYEQYF
>TRBV12-3/TRBV12-4|TRBJ2-7
CASSRAPTYEQYF
>TRBV9|TRBJ2-4
CASSPTGWGNIQYF
>TRBV3-1/TRBV3-2|TRBJ1-2
CASSQETGGGGYTF
>TRBV30|TRBJ2-7
CAWSVSLWNLGEQYF
>TRBV4-1|TRBJ1-3
CASSQSLRQNSGNTIYF
>TRBV6-5|TRBJ1-1
CASSVRNTEAFF
>TRBV19|TRBJ1-1
CASSISGVDTEAFF
>TRBV7-6|TRBJ2-7
CASSARLAGSYEQYF
>TRBV28|TRBJ2-1
CASSSPGDLTNEQFF
>TRBV28|TRBJ2-7
CASSFSAGAGQYF
>TRBV27|TRBJ2-3
CASSRTDTATQYF
>TRBV12-5|TRBJ2-1
CASGLGGTEQFF
>TRBV5-1|TRBJ2-1
CASSPLGETGVHEQFF
>TRBV29-1|TRBJ1-1
CSVGPKAQGTEAFF
>TRBV30|TRBJ1-1
CAWEEGQGVTEAFF
>TRBV6-1|TRBJ1-2
CASSEALGNSGFGYTF
>TRBV7-8|TRBJ2-7
CASSPGSSGGPLGQYF
>TRBV11-3|TRBJ2-1
CASSLDTHNEQFF
>TRBV13|TRBJ1-1
CASTEGGRGNTEAFF
>TRBV5-1|TRBJ1-2
CASSFSSTTGREYGYTF
>TRBV19|TRBJ1-2
CASTDRDYGYTF
>TRBV7-9|TRBJ2-1
CASSLALAGNAEQFF
>TRBV30|TRBJ1-1
CAWDTGTGEGTEAFF
>TRBV9|TRBJ1-1
CASSAAGGRNTEAFF
>TRBV5-1|TRBJ2-7
CASSLGGQDEQYF
>TRBV5-1|TRBJ2-2
CASSLVSGDTGELFF
>TRBV5-4|TRBJ1-2
CASSSGPQGQRGGYTF
>TRBV2|TRBJ1-2
CASGDRFYGYTF
>TRBV7-3|TRBJ2-3
CASSLTSAGGGGNTQYF
>TRBV9|TRBJ1-2
CASSVTPSGNRYGYTF
>TRBV2|TRBJ1-2
CASRETARLGYGYTF
>TRBV2|TRBJ2-3
CASSDRTSTDTQYF
>TRBV7-9|TRBJ2-5
CASSVVWLTQETQYF
>TRBV7-2|TRBJ1-4
CASSLWNSDEKLFF
>TRBV6-1|TRBJ2-7
CASSESRVRGYEQYF
>TRBV6-1|TRBJ1-5
CASSEAVAGPAGQPQHF
>TRBV15|TRBJ2-4
CATSSPTVGSPIQYF
>TRBV24-1|TRBJ2-1
CATSQTGGDLDEQFF